This is a list of T cell receptor beta chains from one sample in a study of identifying expanded T cells in peripheral blood. Only in-frame clones appear in the TCRdb table, and some are missing; sequencing was by immunoSEQ multiplex PCR. The table records 50,000 to 70,000 clones, over 75% of them present only once. Sequencing input: blood. These TCRs come from a person between 18 and 70 years old in good health. Each CDR3 is given with its conserved first and last residue. Fields, in order: J gene, clone size, D gene, V gene, CDR3 protein, CDR3 DNA. A D gene is named only where the DNA matches it firmly. Some rows have no size entry. The others give once, few or many, or a class for an expanded clone.

TRBJ1-4,.,.,TRBV28,CASSLTSIGGEKLFF,TGTGCCAGCAGTTTAACGTCCATTGGGGGTGAAAAACTGTTTTTT
TRBJ2-1,.,TRBD2,TRBV25-1,CASSQYGLAGGTYNEQFF,TGTGCCAGCAGTCAATACGGACTAGCGGGGGGGACCTACAATGAGCAGTTCTTC
TRBJ2-7,.,.,TRBV5-6,CASSLVADSIQYF,TGTGCCAGCAGCTTGGTAGCCGATTCTATCCAGTACTTC
TRBJ1-6,.,.,TRBV9,CASSVGAENSPLRF,TGTGCCAGCAGCGTAGGGGCCGAGAATTCACCCCTCCGCTTT
TRBJ1-1,.,.,TRBV21-1,CASSKWNREHFTEAFF,TGTGCCAGCAGCAAATGGAACAGGGAGCATTTCACTGAAGCTTTCTTT
TRBJ1-5,.,.,TRBV4-1,CASRRSRTENSNQPQHF,TGCGCCAGCAGAAGATCCCGGACAGAAAATAGCAATCAGCCCCAGCATTTT
TRBJ2-6,.,.,TRBV15,CATSRDTSSSGANVLTF,TGTGCCACCAGCAGAGATACCTCCAGCTCTGGGGCCAACGTCCTGACTTTC
TRBJ2-3,few,TRBD2,TRBV4-3,CASSLAGAPTDTQYF,TGCGCCAGCAGCTTAGCGGGAGCCCCCACAGATACGCAGTATTTT
TRBJ2-5,few,.,TRBV4-2,CASSQEGRTIQETQYF,TGTGCCAGCAGCCAAGAAGGAAGGACTATACAAGAGACCCAGTACTTC
TRBJ2-3,few,TRBD2,TRBV19,CASRLKWTSGVSTDTQYF,TGTGCCAGTAGACTGAAATGGACTAGCGGGGTAAGCACAGATACGCAGTATTTT
TRBJ2-1,few,.,TRBV6-4,CASSSTGEGDEQFF,TGTGCCAGCAGCAGTACAGGGGAGGGCGATGAGCAGTTCTTC
TRBJ2-7,.,TRBD2,TRBV7-9,CASVSSGGAYEQYF,TGTGCCAGCGTGAGTAGCGGGGGGGCCTACGAGCAGTACTTC
TRBJ2-7,.,TRBD1,TRBV6-1,CASSEPGQVPYEQYF,TGTGCCAGCAGTGAGCCGGGACAGGTCCCCTACGAGCAGTACTTC
TRBJ2-7,.,TRBD2,TRBV5-6,CASSGRSGRVYEQYF,TGTGCCAGCAGCGGGAGGAGCGGGAGAGTATACGAGCAGTACTTC
TRBJ2-7,.,TRBD1,TRBV2,CASKKGTGNDEQYF,TGTGCCAGCAAAAAAGGGACAGGGAATGACGAGCAGTACTTC
TRBJ1-5,.,.,TRBV6-6,CASSYMGASNQPQHF,TGTGCCAGCAGTTACATGGGGGCGAGCAATCAGCCCCAGCATTTT